This T cell receptor (beta chain) was recorded in a study of spatial heterogeneity in lung cancer. The overall study: The average count in raw reads for each unique TCR and UMI combination exceeded 9.5 appearances.

This clonotype is labeled medium-sized. MiXCR was run by TCRdb on the 5' RACE reads, yielding one entry per CDR3 protein. Among about 17,000 distinct CDR3 sequences, about a fifth were seen once, and the ten largest hold approximately 18%. Time point here: sample taken at primary tumor resection. The study sequenced unsorted whole RNA from tumor, nontumor lung or frozen PBMC. From germline, CDR1 is DFQATT and CDR2 SNEGSKA (reference sequence). J was trimmed by 7 bases and V by 3 bases; bases with no gene match: 14. This CDR3 comprises 15 residues. V gene TRBV20-1 combines with J gene TRBJ1-2, with 7 bases matching TRBD1. This specimen was PBMCs, taken at surgery. The receptor comes from a female donor with early-stage non-small cell lung cancer. This CDR3 is CSARPPEHRGVGYTF. Written as DNA, the CDR3 is TGCAGTGCTAGGCCCCCGGAACACAGGGGCGTTGGCTACACCTTC.